This T cell receptor (beta chain) appears in the sequencing data of a study of Graves' ophthalmopathy and Graves' hyperthyroidism. This clonotype was seen a handful of times. This CDR3 comprises 14 residues. The V end was cut by 5 bases, the J end by 4 bases, with 14 bases between. Germline V gene lookup returns CDR1 MGHRA and CDR2 YSYEKL. A diagnosis was made from clinical symptoms together with serum thyroxine, TRAb, thyroid ultrasound and orbital computed tomography. Amplifying from RNA transcripts, the study obtained TCR beta CDR3 regions. The workflow started with a first-round RT-PCR run with HTBI primers and then moved on to a second-round multiplex PCR. TCRdb processed the multiplex PCR reads anew with MiXCR; each CDR3 protein has one entry. The table has some 380,000 distinct CDR3 sequences, approximately 15% seen once; the top ten hold around 7%.

The source is a woman between 18 and 29 years old with stable Graves' hyperthyroidism. V gene TRBV4-1 combines with J gene TRBJ2-5; no definite D call. The sequencing input was peripheral blood. The CDR3 bases are TGCGCCAGCAGCTACTTCCCGGCCACAGAGACCCAGTACTTC. This encodes CASSYFPATETQYF.